This TCR beta chain was sequenced during a study of sequential checkpoint blockade in melanoma. Study summary: TCRbeta immunosequencing was performed on DNA from 85 to 100 pretreatment melanoma tumor samples.

Clones were read by immunoSEQ multiplex PCR, and TCRdb kept only the in-frame ones, dropping some. The sample yields 3,500 to 5,000 clones, 23% seen once. This clone turned up a few times. The V gene lost 0 bases and the J gene lost 6 bases, with 12 bases spanning the gap. Germline values: CDR1 LNHNV, CDR2 YYDKDF (reference sequence). This CDR3 contains 15 residues. Indicated treatment: randomized to nivolumab then ipilimumab (arm A) or the reverse (arm B). This sequence was found in a human donor with melanoma. The chain uses TRBV15 and TRBJ2-1; D assignment may be TRBD1 or TRBD2 (5 bases each). Material: tumor tissue (inferred from file names), obtained from a patient given nivolumab and ipilimumab in sequence. The CDR3 sequence is CATSRDEGQLNEQFF. In nucleotides, the CDR3 is TGTGCCACCAGCAGAGATGAGGGGCAGCTCAATGAGCAGTTCTTC.